This T cell receptor beta chain was sequenced for a study of patients and donors after allogeneic stem cell transplantation. The CDR3 extends over 18 amino acids. The germline V gene has CDR1 KGHSH and CDR2 LQKENI. J gave up 0 bases and V 2 bases, and 4 bases lay outside the gene matches. TCRdb re-analysed the RT-PCR reads in MiXCR, keeping a single row per CDR3 protein. The sample holds about 57,000 distinct CDR3 sequences, about an eighth seen once. The sequence was collected from a human donor who was either an allogeneic HSCT recipient or a stem cell or donor lymphocyte infusion donor (not recorded which). It is not recorded whose cells these are; they may come from a transplant donor. The chain carries TRBV18 and TRBJ2-3, with 14 positions matching TRBD2. Sequencing input: blood, either unsorted or a sorted T cell fraction (not recorded which). The CDR3: CASSPGLAGGPSTDTQYF. The CDR3 nucleotides are TGTGCCAGCTCACCAGGACTAGCGGGAGGCCCCAGCACAGATACGCAGTATTTT.